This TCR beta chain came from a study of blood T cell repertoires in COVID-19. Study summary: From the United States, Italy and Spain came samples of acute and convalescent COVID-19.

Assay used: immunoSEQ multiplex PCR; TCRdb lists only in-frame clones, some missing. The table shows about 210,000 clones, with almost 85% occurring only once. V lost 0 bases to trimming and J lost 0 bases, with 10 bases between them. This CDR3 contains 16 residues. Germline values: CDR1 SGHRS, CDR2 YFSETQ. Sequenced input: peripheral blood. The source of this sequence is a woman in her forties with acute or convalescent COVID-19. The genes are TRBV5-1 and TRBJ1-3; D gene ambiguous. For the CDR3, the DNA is TGCGCCAGCAGCTTGGCCGGCGGTGACTCTGGAAACACCATATATTTT. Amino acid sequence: CASSLAGGDSGNTIYF.